These T cell receptor beta chains were read from a single sample in a study of HIV-infected patients and healthy controls. MiXCR, run by TCRdb on the 5' RACE reads, gives a single entry per CDR3 protein. The table has 60,000 to 70,000 distinct CDR3 sequences, over 15% seen once; the top ten hold more than 1.2%. Sample: CD4+ T cells from blood. The receptor set was obtained from a human donor in good health. Both conserved end residues are part of each CDR3. D genes are given only for firm matches. The size entry is marked missing in some rows and otherwise reads once, few, many or a size class.

>TRBJ1-3|.|12|few|TRBV30
CAWQGSGNTIYF
TGTGCCTGGCAGGGGTCTGGAAACACCATATATTTT
>TRBJ2-3|TRBD2|16|.|TRBV19
CASSIPGLAATDTQYF
TGTGCCAGTAGTATCCCCGGACTAGCGGCCACAGATACGCAGTATTTT
>TRBJ1-1|TRBD1|13|.|TRBV30
CAGDRGHSTEAFF
TGTGCCGGGGACAGGGGGCACTCCACTGAAGCTTTCTTT
>TRBJ2-3|TRBD2|16|many|TRBV20-1
CSARDPPSGFTDTQYF
TGCAGTGCTAGAGATCCTCCTAGCGGTTTCACAGATACGCAGTATTTT
>TRBJ2-1|TRBD2|14|many|TRBV6-1
CASRLAGGLDEQFF
TGTGCCAGCAGATTAGCGGGAGGTTTGGATGAGCAGTTCTTC
>TRBJ1-2|TRBD1|17|few|TRBV29-1
CSVKRKWTGDYNYGYTF
TGCAGCGTTAAGAGGAAATGGACAGGGGACTATAACTATGGCTACACCTTC
>TRBJ2-5|.|15|few|TRBV11-3
CASSLDRYSQETQYF
TGTGCCAGCAGCTTAGATCGCTACAGCCAAGAGACCCAGTACTTC
>TRBJ1-1|TRBD1|15|few|TRBV6-5
CASSYLGQGNTEAFF
TGTGCCAGCAGTTACCTGGGACAGGGGAACACTGAAGCTTTCTTT
>TRBJ2-3|.|12|.|TRBV29-1
CSVREGVDTQYF
TGCAGCGTTCGCGAGGGTGTAGATACGCAGTATTTT
>TRBJ1-1|.|16|.|TRBV12-3/TRBV12-4
CASSPGQMPRFSEAFF
TGTGCCAGCAGTCCAGGACAGATGCCGAGATTCTCTGAAGCTTTCTTT
>TRBJ1-5|TRBD1|15|.|TRBV28
CASRRGQGLNQPQHF
TGTGCCAGCAGACGGGGACAGGGCCTAAATCAGCCCCAGCATTTT
>TRBJ1-4|.|13|few|TRBV14
CASSLRGNEKLFF
TGTGCCAGCAGCCTCAGGGGCAATGAAAAACTGTTTTTT
>TRBJ1-2|.|10|.|TRBV6-2/TRBV6-3
CASRTEVITF
TGTGCCAGCAGGACGGAGGTAATCACCTTC
>TRBJ2-1|TRBD2|16|once|TRBV4-1
CASSFRTSGSRNEQFF
TGCGCCAGCAGCTTCCGGACTAGCGGGAGTAGGAATGAGCAGTTCTTC
>TRBJ2-5|.|14|.|TRBV19
CASSISGVQETQYF
TGTGCCAGTAGTATTTCGGGGGTCCAAGAGACCCAGTACTTC
>TRBJ2-4|TRBD2|15|.|TRBV6-1
CASNTGTSGKNIQYF
TGTGCCAGCAATACCGGGACTAGTGGCAAAAACATTCAGTACTTC
>TRBJ1-5|TRBD1|14|.|TRBV20-1
CSAIGQGGNQPQHF
TGCAGTGCAATCGGACAGGGTGGCAATCAGCCCCAGCATTTT
>TRBJ1-1|.|13|many|TRBV5-1
CASSLESYTEAFF
TGCGCCAGCAGCTTGGAGTCATACACTGAAGCTTTCTTT
>TRBJ1-6|.|14|.|TRBV9
CASSVTPGSHLLHF
TGTGCCAGCAGCGTGACCCCAGGGTCTCATCTCCTCCACTTT
>TRBJ1-5|TRBD1|18|.|TRBV2
CASSGRTGQGHSNQPQHF
TGTGCCAGCAGTGGACGAACAGGACAGGGACATAGCAATCAGCCCCAGCATTTT
>TRBJ1-5|.|12|few|TRBV12-3/TRBV12-4
CASTRTGQPQHF
TGTGCCAGCACCAGGACGGGTCAGCCCCAGCATTTT
>TRBJ2-3|.|13|.|TRBV30
CAWSLNSADTQYF
TGTGCCTGGTCTTTGAATTCCGCAGATACGCAGTATTTT
>TRBJ2-7|.|16|.|TRBV18
CASSQERQPGPGEQYF
TGTGCCAGCTCCCAGGAGAGACAGCCGGGACCCGGGGAGCAGTACTTC
>TRBJ2-1|.|13|.|TRBV5-1
CASSLSSYNEQFF
TGCGCCAGCAGTCTTAGCTCCTACAATGAGCAGTTCTTC
>TRBJ2-1|TRBD2|12|few|TRBV30
CAWIWAGGFQVF
TGTGCCTGGATATGGGCGGGAGGGTTCCAGGTCTTC
>TRBJ2-1|.|12|few|TRBV2
CASSETDFEQFF
TGTGCCAGCAGTGAGACCGACTTTGAGCAGTTCTTC
>TRBJ2-7|.|17|few|TRBV3-1
CASSQAPDPSTSSEQYF
TGTGCCAGCAGCCAAGCACCCGACCCTTCGACCAGCTCGGAGCAGTACTTC
>TRBJ2-2|.|18|many|TRBV3-1
CASSHRGGGKGNTGELFF
TGTGCCAGCAGCCACAGAGGTGGGGGTAAAGGAAACACCGGGGAGCTGTTTTTT
>TRBJ2-3|.|13|.|TRBV24-1
CATSDYPIDTQYF
TGTGCCACCAGTGATTACCCCATAGATACGCAGTATTTT
>TRBJ1-2|TRBD1|15|.|TRBV6-5
CASSSDRGLYYGYTF
TGTGCCAGCAGTTCTGACAGGGGGTTATACTATGGCTACACCTTC
>TRBJ1-1|.|15|once|TRBV6-1
CASSARPGRSTEAFF
TGTGCCAGCAGTGCCCGCCCGGGACGGAGCACTGAAGCTTTCTTT
>TRBJ1-1|.|15|many|TRBV20-1
CSARRQVIMNTEAFF
TGCAGTGCTAGGCGACAGGTGATCATGAACACTGAAGCTTTCTTT
>TRBJ2-3|.|12|many|TRBV25-1
CASSESVDTQYF
TGTGCCAGCAGTGAATCGGTAGATACGCAGTATTTT
>TRBJ2-7|TRBD2|14|few|TRBV12-3/TRBV12-4
CASRRSGMLYEQYF
TGTGCCAGCAGGAGGAGCGGGATGCTTTACGAGCAGTACTTC
>TRBJ1-1|.|15|few|TRBV6-5
CASSYRNARAFEAFF
TGTGCCAGCAGTTACAGGAATGCTCGTGCTTTTGAAGCTTTCTTT
>TRBJ1-4|.|18|.|TRBV7-9
CASSLGSGGSATNEKLFF
TGTGCCAGCAGCTTAGGTTCCGGGGGGAGTGCAACTAATGAAAAACTGTTTTTT
>TRBJ2-7|.|15|.|TRBV18
CASSSKGAGGDEQYF
TGTGCCAGCTCATCCAAGGGCGCCGGCGGGGACGAGCAGTACTTC
>TRBJ2-4|.|17|.|TRBV3-1
CASSQSESGLAKNIQYF
TGTGCCAGCAGCCAATCTGAAAGCGGACTAGCCAAAAACATTCAGTACTTC
>TRBJ1-2|TRBD1|14|few|TRBV19
CASSLRDSFDGYTF
TGTGCCAGTAGCCTTCGGGACAGCTTTGATGGCTACACCTTC
>TRBJ2-1|.|16|many|TRBV7-3
CASSSTRRNSVTEQFF
TGTGCCAGCAGCTCCACCAGACGGAATTCCGTGACTGAGCAGTTCTTC
>TRBJ2-5|TRBD1|16|.|TRBV19
CASSITPTGAQETQYF
TGTGCCAGTAGTATTACTCCGACAGGGGCCCAAGAGACCCAGTACTTC
>TRBJ2-4|TRBD2|18|.|TRBV20-1
CSARDLAGAPIAKNIQYF
TGCAGTGCTAGAGATCTAGCGGGGGCACCCATAGCCAAAAACATTCAGTACTTC
>TRBJ2-3|.|16|.|TRBV20-1
CSARDPLQGNSDTQYF
TGCAGTGCTAGAGACCCGCTACAGGGAAATTCAGATACGCAGTATTTT
>TRBJ2-1|.|13|few|TRBV3-1
CASSPTRSWEQFF
TGTGCCAGCAGCCCTACCCGCTCTTGGGAGCAGTTCTTC
>TRBJ2-7|TRBD2|14|few|TRBV18
CASSNLAGEDEQYF
TGTGCCAGCTCGAATCTAGCGGGAGAGGACGAGCAGTACTTC
>TRBJ2-1|TRBD2|16|.|TRBV4-2
CASSRTGTSSYNEQFF
TGTGCCAGCAGCCGGACCGGGACTAGCTCCTACAATGAGCAGTTCTTC
>TRBJ2-7|.|13|.|TRBV7-8
CATSKTSSYEQYF
TGTGCCACCTCCAAAACTAGCTCCTACGAGCAGTACTTC
>TRBJ2-3|TRBD1|14|few|TRBV2
CASRGQGEWSTQYF
TGTGCCAGCCGCGGACAGGGGGAATGGAGTACGCAGTATTTT
>TRBJ2-5|TRBD2|14|many|TRBV5-1
CASSLRMGGETQYF
TGCGCCAGCAGCTTGAGGATGGGGGGGGAGACCCAGTACTTC
>TRBJ2-3|.|18|few|TRBV6-6
CASSTDTGGRFRIDTQYF
TGTGCCAGCAGTACCGATACTGGAGGGAGGTTTCGTATAGATACGCAGTATTTT